One and the same sample provided the 21 T cell receptor beta chains below, sequenced in a study of T cell repertoires in cytomegalovirus infection. One entry per CDR3 protein, called by TCRdb with MiXCR from the reads. The data contain about 260,000 distinct CDR3 sequences, roughly 13% of them singletons. The sample taken for sequencing was PBMCs. The receptors were gathered from a human donor in good health (CMV status not recorded). Some clones in this sample may be carry-over from other donors' samples.

The chain couples TRBV10-3 to TRBJ1-2; D possibly corresponds to TRBD1 (6 bases). This CDR3 comprises 14 residues. Trimming left V 6 bases short and J 6 bases short, with 17 bases between. CDR1 and CDR2 from the germline V gene are ENHRY and SYGVKD. This chain's CDR3 is CAISLGGAIHGYTF. The CDR3 region has the DNA TGTGCCATCAGCCTTGGGGGCGCGATCCATGGCTACACCTTC.

The rearrangement joins TRBV14 to TRBJ2-2; the match to TRBD2 covers 10 bases. The germline V gene has CDR1 SGHDN and CDR2 FVKESK. The length of the CDR3 is 18 residues. V shed 4 bases and J 2 bases; nucleotides not matched to a gene: 10. The CDR3 sequence is CASSRNSGGASNTGELFF. CDR3 nucleotide sequence: TGTGCCAGCAGCCGAAACAGCGGGGGGGCCTCTAACACCGGGGAGCTGTTTTTT.

The genes are TRBV10-3 and TRBJ1-3; no firm D call. The CDR3 loop spans 11 amino acids. The germline CDR1 and CDR2 sequences are ENHRY and SYGVKD. The ends were cut back, 7 bases at V and 5 bases at J, with 6 bases in the middle. CDR3 DNA sequence: TGTGCCATCAATTCTAGAAACACCATATATTTT. As protein: CAINSRNTIYF.

The chain combines TRBV19 with TRBJ2-3; 9 bases fit TRBD1. Germline V gene data show CDR1 as LNHDA and CDR2 as SQIVND (reference sequence). J lost 3 bases, V lost 6 bases, and 4 bases had no gene match. The CDR3 extends over 14 amino acids. In DNA, the CDR3 is TGTGCCAGTAGAGCCGGGACAGGGACAGATACGCAGTATTTT. Translating gives CASRAGTGTDTQYF.

The rearrangement joins TRBV25-1 to TRBJ1-4; no clear D gene. CDR3 length equals 14 residues. The V end lost 5 bases, the J end lost 8 bases, and 15 bases lay between the germline ends. CDR1 and CDR2 (germline): MGHDK, SYGVNS. The CDR3 nucleotides read TGTGCCAGCAGTCCGCAGTGGGTGGGCGAAAAACTGTTTTTT. It specifies CASSPQWVGEKLFF.

This clonotype has only a few counts. CDR3 in amino acids: CASSLSPGSSYNEQFF. DNA of the CDR3: TGTGCCAGCAGCTTAAGCCCCGGGAGCTCCTACAATGAGCAGTTCTTC. The J gene is TRBJ2-1, the V gene TRBV11-1, with D possibly TRBD2 on 6 matching bases. Germline loops: CDR1 SGHAT, CDR2 FQDESV (reference sequence). Trimming left V 2 bases short and J 0 bases short, with 11 bases between. The CDR3 runs to 16 residues. The variable domain in full, completed from reference TRBV11-1 and TRBJ2-1, reads EAEVAQSPRYKITEKSQAVAFWCDPISGHATLYWYRQILGQGPELLVQFQDESVVDDSQLPKDRFSAERLKGVDSTLKIQPAELGDSAMYLCASSLSPGSSYNEQFFGPGTRLTVL.

About this clonotype: A much larger clone sits a single nucleotide away, making a read error possible. The rearrangement uses TRBV6-6 and TRBJ2-7, with TRBD2 identical over 10 bases. The V and J ends lost 6 bases and 3 bases, in that order; junction bases with no gene match: 5. CDR1 is MNHNY, CDR2 SVGAGI, per germline (reference sequence). The CDR3 spans 14 residues. This CDR3 is CASSGTSVGYEQYF. For the CDR3, the DNA is TGTGCCAGCAGCGGGACTAGCGTGGGCTACGAGCAGTACTTC.

This chain joins TRBV7-9 and TRBJ1-3; D remains ambiguous. V was clipped by 6 bases and J by 0 bases, with 6 bases between them. The CDR3 consists of 13 residues. Germline loops: CDR1 SEHNR, CDR2 FQNEAQ (reference sequence). CDR3 sequence reads: CASSHLSGNTIYF. CDR3 coding DNA: TGTGCCAGCAGTCATCTCTCTGGAAACACCATATATTTT.

This clonotype was counted ten times or more. The chain has TRBV11-3 and TRBJ2-2; 9 bases align to TRBD2. J lost 4 bases, V lost 4 bases, and 7 bases had no gene match. The CDR3 is made up of 16 amino acids. Germline V CDR1 and CDR2: SGHNT, YENEEA. The CDR3 is CASSSRASGVTGELFF. As DNA, the CDR3 is TGTGCCAGCAGCTCGAGGGCTAGCGGGGTCACCGGGGAGCTGTTTTTT.

This clonotype has more than one count but fewer than ten. The V call is TRBV29-1, the J call TRBJ1-2, with 7 positions matching TRBD1. The length of the CDR3 is 13 residues. Germline loops: CDR1 SQVTM, CDR2 ANQGSEA. The V segment lost 6 bases and the J segment 7 bases; nucleotides outside the gene matches: 11. CDR3 in DNA: TGCAGCGTGGGCAGGGGGGGGGCGACTGGCTACACCTTC. It specifies CSVGRGGATGYTF.

This clonotype was counted many times. The rearrangement uses TRBV6-1 and TRBJ1-2; D remains unclear. V was cut by 5 bases and J by 2 bases, with 9 bases left in between. CDR1 MNHNS and CDR2 SASEGT come from the germline V gene. This CDR3 comprises 13 residues. The CDR3 reads CASSTDGNYGYTF. The CDR3 coding sequence is TGTGCCAGCAGTACGGACGGGAACTATGGCTACACCTTC.

This clonotype was found once. Being one base from a much bigger clone, this may be a read error. This sequence joins TRBV7-9 and TRBJ1-1, with D hard to call. The CDR3 is 13 amino acids. Trimming removed 2 bases at V and 6 bases at J, with 10 bases between. Germline V lookup: CDR1 SEHNR, CDR2 FQNEAQ (reference sequence). CDR3 DNA: TGTGCCAGCAGCTTATGGGCAGGTCCTGAAGCTTTCTTT. It specifies CASSLWAGPEAFF.

This chain links TRBV20-1 with TRBJ2-3; D possibly corresponds to TRBD1 (6 bases). Per the germline V gene, CDR1 is DFQATT and CDR2 is SNEGSKA (reference sequence). The CDR3 covers 16 residues. V lost 1 base, J lost 0 bases, and 14 bases lay in between. The CDR3 loop is CSARGSDSLSTDTQYF. The CDR3 DNA sequence: TGCAGTGCTAGAGGGTCGGACAGCCTAAGCACAGATACGCAGTATTTT.

This clonotype was counted a few times. The genes are TRBV18 and TRBJ1-5; TRBD1 might be the D (5 bases). Germline values: CDR1 KGHSH, CDR2 LQKENI. V was trimmed by 5 bases and J by 2 bases, leaving 13 bases between them. The CDR3 is 15 amino acids. The CDR3 spells CASSSEGRGNQPQHF. Here the CDR3 DNA reads TGTGCCAGCTCATCCGAGGGGAGGGGCAATCAGCCCCAGCATTTT.

This clonotype was detected ten times or more. This chain joins TRBV7-2 and TRBJ2-7; no reliable D call. In germline, CDR1 is SGHTA, CDR2 FQGNSA. The germline V and J ends were trimmed by 2 bases and 1 base, with 6 bases remaining between them. The CDR3 spans 13 residues. The CDR3 region has the DNA TGTGCCAGCAGCTTAAAGCCTTCCTACGAGCAGTACTTC. Protein: CASSLKPSYEQYF.

Only a few counts were recorded for this clonotype. The chain links TRBV5-1 to TRBJ2-1; no firm D call. Trimming removed 0 bases at V and 1 base at J, with 8 bases between. This CDR3 is 15 amino acids long. Germline values: CDR1 SGHRS, CDR2 YFSETQ. The CDR3 loop reads CASSLEGYSYNEQFF. In DNA, the CDR3 is TGCGCCAGCAGCTTGGAGGGTTATTCCTACAATGAGCAGTTCTTC.

This clonotype was found many times. The chain uses TRBV10-3 and TRBJ1-5; D call uncertain. The CDR3 has 18 residues. V lost 0 bases, J lost 3 bases, and 18 bases lay in between. Germline V gives CDR1 ENHRY, CDR2 SYGVKD. The DNA for the CDR3 is TGTGCCATCAGTGAGTCCCGTATAAGGGTGCAGGACAATCAGCCCCAGCATTTT. This gives the protein CAISESRIRVQDNQPQHF.

This clonotype came up many times. The rearrangement links TRBV7-2 to TRBJ1-1, with unresolved D. Germline-derived CDR1 and CDR2 are SGHTA and FQGNSA. There are 10 residues in the CDR3. Trimming shortened V by 7 bases and J by 8 bases, and 8 bases separated the two germline ends. CDR3 residues: CASTPSEAFF. CDR3 nucleotide sequence: TGTGCCAGCACCCCCTCAGAAGCTTTCTTT.

This clonotype was observed many times. The chain couples TRBV19 to TRBJ2-7; 13 nucleotides line up with TRBD2. With V trimmed by 9 bases and J by 6 bases, 8 bases remained unmatched. The length of the CDR3 is 14 residues. CDR1 LNHDA and CDR2 SQIVND come from the germline V gene (reference sequence). CDR3 amino acids: CASRTSGSLTEQYF. CDR3 sequence (DNA): TGTGCCAGCCGGACTAGCGGGAGTCTGACCGAGCAGTACTTC.

The sample holds a few counts of this clonotype. The chain links TRBV9 to TRBJ2-1; 9 nucleotides align to TRBD1. V lost 2 bases to trimming and J lost 7 bases; unmatched junction nucleotides: 7. The length of the CDR3 is 15 residues. Germline CDR1 is SGDLS and CDR2 is YYNGEE. The CDR3 DNA is TGTGCCAGCAGCGTGCTGGACAGGGGAATAAATGAGCAGTTCTTC. It encodes CASSVLDRGINEQFF.

This clonotype turned up a few times. The chain is built from TRBV7-9 and TRBJ2-6; D gene uncertain. CDR3 length equals 19 residues. V dropped 1 base and J dropped 1 base, with 17 bases sitting between them. CDR1 and CDR2 (germline): SEHNR, FQNEAQ (reference sequence). The DNA for the CDR3 is TGTGCCAGCAGCTTAGGACGGCAGGCCCCTATATCTGGGGCCAACGTCCTGACTTTC. It translates to CASSLGRQAPISGANVLTF.